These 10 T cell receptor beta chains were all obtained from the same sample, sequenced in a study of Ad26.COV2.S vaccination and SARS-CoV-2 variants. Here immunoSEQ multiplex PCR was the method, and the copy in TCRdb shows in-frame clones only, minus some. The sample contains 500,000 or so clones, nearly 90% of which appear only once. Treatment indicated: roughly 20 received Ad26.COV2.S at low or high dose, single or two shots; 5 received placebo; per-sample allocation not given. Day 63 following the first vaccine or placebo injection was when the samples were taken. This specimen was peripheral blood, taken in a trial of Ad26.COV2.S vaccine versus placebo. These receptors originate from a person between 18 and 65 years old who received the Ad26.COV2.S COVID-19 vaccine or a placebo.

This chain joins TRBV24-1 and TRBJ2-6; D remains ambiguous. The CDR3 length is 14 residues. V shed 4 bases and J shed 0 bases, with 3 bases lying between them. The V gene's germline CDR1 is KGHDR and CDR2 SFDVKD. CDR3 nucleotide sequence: TGTGCCACCAGTGACGACTCTGGGGCCAACGTCCTGACTTTC. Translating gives CATSDDSGANVLTF.

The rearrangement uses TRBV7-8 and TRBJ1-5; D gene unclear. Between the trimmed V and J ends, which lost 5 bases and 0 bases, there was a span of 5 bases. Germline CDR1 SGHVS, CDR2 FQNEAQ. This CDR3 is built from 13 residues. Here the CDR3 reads CASSTDSNQPQHF. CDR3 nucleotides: TGTGCCAGCAGCACGGATAGCAATCAGCCCCAGCATTTT.

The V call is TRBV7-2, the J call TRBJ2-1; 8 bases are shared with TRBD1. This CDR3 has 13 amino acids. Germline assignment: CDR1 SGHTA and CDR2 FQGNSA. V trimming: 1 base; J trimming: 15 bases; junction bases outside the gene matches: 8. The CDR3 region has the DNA TGTGCCAGCAGCTTAGACGGCAGGGGGCGTCTGTTCTTC. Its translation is CASSLDGRGRLFF.

In nucleotides, the CDR3 is TGTGCCAGCAGCCGGGACCCCGGTGGGAACACCTTC. It translates to CASSRDPGGNTF. This chain links TRBV2 with TRBJ1-2, with D maybe TRBD1 (5 bases). Trimming left V 6 bases short and J 12 bases short, with 17 bases between. The CDR3 is 12 amino acids. Germline-derived CDR1 and CDR2 are SNHLY and FYNNEI.

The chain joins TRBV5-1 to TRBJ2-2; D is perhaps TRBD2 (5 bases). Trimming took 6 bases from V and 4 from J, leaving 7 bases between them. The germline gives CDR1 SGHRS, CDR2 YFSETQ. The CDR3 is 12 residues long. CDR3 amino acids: CASTGGTGELFF. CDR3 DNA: TGCGCCAGCACCGGAGGCACCGGGGAGCTGTTTTTT.

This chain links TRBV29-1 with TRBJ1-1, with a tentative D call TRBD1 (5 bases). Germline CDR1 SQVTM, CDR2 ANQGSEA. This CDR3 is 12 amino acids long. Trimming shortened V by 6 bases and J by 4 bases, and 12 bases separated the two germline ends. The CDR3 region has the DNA TGCAGCGTGCCTGAAGGGGTCACTGAAGCTTTCTTT. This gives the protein CSVPEGVTEAFF. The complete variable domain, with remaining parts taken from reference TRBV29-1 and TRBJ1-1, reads SAVISQKPSRDICQRGTSLTIQCQVDSQVTMMFWYRQQPGQSLTLIATANQGSEATYESGFVIDKFPISRPNLTFSTLTVSNMSPEDSSIYLCSVPEGVTEAFFGQGTRLTVV.

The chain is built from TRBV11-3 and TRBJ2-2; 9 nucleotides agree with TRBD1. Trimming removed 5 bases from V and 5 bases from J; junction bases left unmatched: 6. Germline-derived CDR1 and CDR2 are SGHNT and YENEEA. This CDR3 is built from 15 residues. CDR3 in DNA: TGTGCCAGCAGCCGAGGACAGGGGTGGACCGGGGAGCTGTTTTTT. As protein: CASSRGQGWTGELFF.

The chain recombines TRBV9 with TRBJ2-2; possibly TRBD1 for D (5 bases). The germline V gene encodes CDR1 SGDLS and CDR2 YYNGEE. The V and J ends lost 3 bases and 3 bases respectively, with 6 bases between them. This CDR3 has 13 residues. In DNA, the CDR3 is TGTGCCAGCAGCGCCAGGGACACCGGGGAGCTGTTTTTT. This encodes CASSARDTGELFF.

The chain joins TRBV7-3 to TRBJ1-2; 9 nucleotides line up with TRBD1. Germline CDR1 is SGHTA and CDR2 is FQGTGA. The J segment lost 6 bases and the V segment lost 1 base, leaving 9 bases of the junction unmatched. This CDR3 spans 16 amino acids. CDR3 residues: CASSLRGGQGTDGYTF. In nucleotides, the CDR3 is TGTGCCAGCAGCTTAAGAGGGGGACAGGGCACCGATGGCTACACCTTC.

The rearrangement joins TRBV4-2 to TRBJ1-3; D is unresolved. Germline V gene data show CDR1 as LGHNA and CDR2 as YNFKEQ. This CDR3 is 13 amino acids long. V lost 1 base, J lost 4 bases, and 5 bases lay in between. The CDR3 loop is CASSQGEGNTIYF. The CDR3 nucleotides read TGTGCCAGCAGCCAAGGAGAAGGAAACACCATATATTTT.